A selection of T cell receptor beta chains follows, all from one sample in a study of blood T cell dynamics during melanoma immunotherapy. TCRdb's copy holds only in-frame clones and misses some; the assay was immunoSEQ multiplex PCR. The sample has some 9,300 clones, roughly 90% seen once. This sample comprised blood, obtained from a patient treated with checkpoint blockade. These receptors were obtained from a human donor with melanoma. Both conserved end residues are part of each CDR3. The order of the fields is CDR3 DNA, CDR3 protein, J gene, V gene, D gene, clone size. The D gene is left open where the match is weak. The listing skips clone size in some rows; elsewhere it reads once, few, many or a size class.

CDR3nt: TGCGCCAGCAGCCCCGGGCCGGGGGGGGAGACCCAGTACTTC
CDR3aa: CASSPGPGGETQYF
j_gene: TRBJ2-5
v_gene: TRBV5-1
d_gene: TRBD2
abundance: NA

CDR3nt: TGTGCCAGCAGGCAGAGCGGAGCCGGGGAGCTGTTTTTT
CDR3aa: CASRQSGAGELFF
j_gene: TRBJ2-2
v_gene: TRBV6-1
d_gene: NA
abundance: NA

CDR3nt: TGTGCCATCAGTGCAATGGGGGGCTCTGAGACCCAGTACTTC
CDR3aa: CAISAMGGSETQYF
j_gene: TRBJ2-5
v_gene: TRBV10-3
d_gene: NA
abundance: NA

CDR3nt: TGTGCCAGCTCCCCCGGGACAGGGGTGGGGGAGCAGTACTTC
CDR3aa: CASSPGTGVGEQYF
j_gene: TRBJ2-7
v_gene: TRBV6-1
d_gene: TRBD1
abundance: NA

CDR3nt: TGTGCCAGCAGCCCCAGGGTCAACACCGGGGAGCTGTTTTTT
CDR3aa: CASSPRVNTGELFF
j_gene: TRBJ2-2
v_gene: TRBV28
d_gene: NA
abundance: NA

CDR3nt: TGCGCCAGCAGCCCCTTCGGGGGGTCTAATGAAAAACTGTTTTTT
CDR3aa: CASSPFGGSNEKLFF
j_gene: TRBJ1-4
v_gene: TRBV5-1
d_gene: NA
abundance: NA

CDR3nt: TGTGCCAGCAGTTTAGGGGGGCGGGATTGGGCTGAGCAGTTCTTC
CDR3aa: CASSLGGRDWAEQFF
j_gene: TRBJ2-1
v_gene: TRBV28
d_gene: NA
abundance: NA

CDR3nt: TGTGCCAGCAGTTACTCGGGCTCCTACGAGCAGTACTTC
CDR3aa: CASSYSGSYEQYF
j_gene: TRBJ2-7
v_gene: TRBV6-5
d_gene: NA
abundance: NA

CDR3nt: TGTGCCAGCACCCCCCTCGGGGTGTACACTGAAGCTTTCTTT
CDR3aa: CASTPLGVYTEAFF
j_gene: TRBJ1-1
v_gene: TRBV28
d_gene: NA
abundance: NA

CDR3nt: TGTGCCAGCAGCAACAGGGCAGACTCCTACGAGCAGTACTTC
CDR3aa: CASSNRADSYEQYF
j_gene: TRBJ2-7
v_gene: TRBV6-5
d_gene: NA
abundance: NA

CDR3nt: TGTGCCAGCAGCCCATGGGTGACTAGCCGCGCAGATACGCAGTATTTT
CDR3aa: CASSPWVTSRADTQYF
j_gene: TRBJ2-3
v_gene: TRBV2
d_gene: TRBD2
abundance: few

CDR3nt: TGTGCCAGCAGTTTCCGAGGGGGCAATCAGCCCCAGCATTTT
CDR3aa: CASSFRGGNQPQHF
j_gene: TRBJ1-5
v_gene: TRBV27
d_gene: NA
abundance: NA

CDR3nt: TGTGCCAGCAGCTTGTCTGGCCCCCCGGATACGCAGTATTTT
CDR3aa: CASSLSGPPDTQYF
j_gene: TRBJ2-3
v_gene: TRBV5-4
d_gene: NA
abundance: NA

CDR3nt: TGTGCCAGCTCCCCCACCGGGACAGTCTACGAGCAGTACTTC
CDR3aa: CASSPTGTVYEQYF
j_gene: TRBJ2-7
v_gene: TRBV2
d_gene: TRBD1
abundance: NA

CDR3nt: TGTGCCAGCAGCCCGACAGGGCGCAATCAGCCCCAGCATTTT
CDR3aa: CASSPTGRNQPQHF
j_gene: TRBJ1-5
v_gene: TRBV27
d_gene: TRBD1
abundance: NA

CDR3nt: TGCGCCAGCAGCCAAGATAGGGGCTATGGCTACACCTTC
CDR3aa: CASSQDRGYGYTF
j_gene: TRBJ1-2
v_gene: TRBV4-3
d_gene: NA
abundance: NA

CDR3nt: TGCAGCGTTGAAGATTGGGAGGACCCCTACAATGAGCAGTTCTTC
CDR3aa: CSVEDWEDPYNEQFF
j_gene: TRBJ2-1
v_gene: TRBV29-1
d_gene: NA
abundance: NA

CDR3nt: TGCGCCAGCAGCCCCCAAGGGGGGACTAGCGGCGCCTACGAGCAGTACTTC
CDR3aa: CASSPQGGTSGAYEQYF
j_gene: TRBJ2-7
v_gene: TRBV4-3
d_gene: TRBD2
abundance: NA

CDR3nt: TGCAGCGTTGAAGTTCCCCGGGGGGGGATAGAGACCCAGTACTTC
CDR3aa: CSVEVPRGGIETQYF
j_gene: TRBJ2-5
v_gene: TRBV29-1
d_gene: TRBD2
abundance: NA

CDR3nt: TGTGCCAGCGGGACGTTCCTGAGACAGGGGTGGGGTACAGATACGCAGTATTTT
CDR3aa: CASGTFLRQGWGTDTQYF
j_gene: TRBJ2-3
v_gene: TRBV7-2
d_gene: TRBD1
abundance: NA

CDR3nt: TGTGCCAGCAGCTTAGGGTTGGCAGGGGGCGCGGGAGATACGCAGTATTTT
CDR3aa: CASSLGLAGGAGDTQYF
j_gene: TRBJ2-3
v_gene: TRBV7-3
d_gene: TRBD1
abundance: NA

CDR3nt: TGTGCCAGCAGCCCGGGGGCGGGCGCCTACAATGAGCAGTTCTTC
CDR3aa: CASSPGAGAYNEQFF
j_gene: TRBJ2-1
v_gene: TRBV9
d_gene: NA
abundance: NA

CDR3nt: TGTGCCAGCAGTTATCGGACAGGGGCCAGGCAGCCCCAGCATTTT
CDR3aa: CASSYRTGARQPQHF
j_gene: TRBJ1-5
v_gene: TRBV6-6
d_gene: TRBD1
abundance: NA

CDR3nt: TGTGCCAGCAGCCAAGCGGAGGGCGCCCAGCACACCAGCTCCTATAATTCACCCCTCCACTTT
CDR3aa: CASSQAEGAQHTSSYNSPLHF
j_gene: TRBJ1-6
v_gene: TRBV7-8
d_gene: NA
abundance: NA

CDR3nt: TGTGCCAGCAGCCGCCGGGACCGGGCCTACGAGCAGTACTTC
CDR3aa: CASSRRDRAYEQYF
j_gene: TRBJ2-7
v_gene: TRBV5-5
d_gene: NA
abundance: once

CDR3nt: TGTGCCAGCAGTGTTGGGACGGCCAGGGTCGAGCAGTACTTC
CDR3aa: CASSVGTARVEQYF
j_gene: TRBJ2-7
v_gene: TRBV2
d_gene: NA
abundance: few

CDR3nt: TGTGCCACCAGCAGGACGGGTGGGTGGAACACTGAAGCTTTCTTT
CDR3aa: CATSRTGGWNTEAFF
j_gene: TRBJ1-1
v_gene: TRBV15
d_gene: NA
abundance: NA

CDR3nt: TGTGCCAGCAGTGAAGACAGGGCGTATGGCTACACCTTC
CDR3aa: CASSEDRAYGYTF
j_gene: TRBJ1-2
v_gene: TRBV2
d_gene: NA
abundance: few

CDR3nt: TGTGCCAGCAGCGTAGGCCCCAACTCTGGAAACACCATATATTTT
CDR3aa: CASSVGPNSGNTIYF
j_gene: TRBJ1-3
v_gene: TRBV9
d_gene: NA
abundance: NA

CDR3nt: TGTGCCAGCAGTCTAGCGCCCTACGAGCAGTACTTC
CDR3aa: CASSLAPYEQYF
j_gene: TRBJ2-7
v_gene: TRBV28
d_gene: NA
abundance: NA

CDR3nt: TGTGCCAGCAGTGCGCTAGGGGGCTCCTACAATGAGCAGTTCTTC
CDR3aa: CASSALGGSYNEQFF
j_gene: TRBJ2-1
v_gene: TRBV2
d_gene: NA
abundance: NA

CDR3nt: TGTGCCAGCACCGACCCCAGGGCCTACAATGAGCAGTTCTTC
CDR3aa: CASTDPRAYNEQFF
j_gene: TRBJ2-1
v_gene: TRBV2
d_gene: NA
abundance: NA

CDR3nt: TGCGCCAGCAGCCTCTCGAGGTTTTTCGTCGATTCACCCCTCCACTTT
CDR3aa: CASSLSRFFVDSPLHF
j_gene: TRBJ1-6
v_gene: TRBV5-1
d_gene: NA
abundance: NA

CDR3nt: TGTGCCAGCACCCCCGGATCTAATTTCAATGAGCAGTTCTTC
CDR3aa: CASTPGSNFNEQFF
j_gene: TRBJ2-1
v_gene: TRBV28
d_gene: NA
abundance: NA

CDR3nt: TGTGCCAGCAGCTTCCATGGGGGGGTCGATTCACCCCTCCACTTT
CDR3aa: CASSFHGGVDSPLHF
j_gene: TRBJ1-6
v_gene: TRBV7-2
d_gene: NA
abundance: NA

CDR3nt: TGTGCCAGCAGCGCAGGGGTAAGCGGAGATACGCAGTATTTT
CDR3aa: CASSAGVSGDTQYF
j_gene: TRBJ2-3
v_gene: TRBV9
d_gene: NA
abundance: NA

CDR3nt: TGTGCCAGCAGCCACGGGCGGGGAATGCAGCCCCAGCATTTT
CDR3aa: CASSHGRGMQPQHF
j_gene: TRBJ1-5
v_gene: TRBV7-9
d_gene: NA
abundance: NA

CDR3nt: TGTGCCAGCAGTTTGATGGTGGGCAGGCGAACCCAGTACTTC
CDR3aa: CASSLMVGRRTQYF
j_gene: TRBJ2-5
v_gene: TRBV28
d_gene: NA
abundance: NA

CDR3nt: TGTGCCAGCAGCCCGTCGGGAGGGGGAAAAGATACGCAGTATTTT
CDR3aa: CASSPSGGGKDTQYF
j_gene: TRBJ2-3
v_gene: TRBV28
d_gene: TRBD2
abundance: NA

CDR3nt: TGCGCCAGCAGCCAAGATGGTGCCAGGGGGACTGGAAACACCATATATTTT
CDR3aa: CASSQDGARGTGNTIYF
j_gene: TRBJ1-3
v_gene: TRBV4-3
d_gene: TRBD1
abundance: NA

CDR3nt: TGTGCCAGCAGTCCTCGCCCCCTCTCTGGAAACACCATATATTTT
CDR3aa: CASSPRPLSGNTIYF
j_gene: TRBJ1-3
v_gene: TRBV6-5
d_gene: NA
abundance: NA

CDR3nt: TGTGCCAGCAGCCCCATAGGGGAGGATGAGCAGTTCTTC
CDR3aa: CASSPIGEDEQFF
j_gene: TRBJ2-1
v_gene: TRBV11-2
d_gene: NA
abundance: once

CDR3nt: TGTGCCAGCAGCTTAGGGACAGGGGGCAATCAGCCCCAGCATTTT
CDR3aa: CASSLGTGGNQPQHF
j_gene: TRBJ1-5
v_gene: TRBV7-2
d_gene: TRBD1
abundance: NA

CDR3nt: TGTGCCAGCAGACCTACTAGCGGGACCCTCTCCTACAATGAGCAGTTCTTC
CDR3aa: CASRPTSGTLSYNEQFF
j_gene: TRBJ2-1
v_gene: TRBV28
d_gene: TRBD2
abundance: NA

CDR3nt: TGTGCCAGCAGCTGGGACGGGGCTAACTATGGCTACACCTTC
CDR3aa: CASSWDGANYGYTF
j_gene: TRBJ1-2
v_gene: TRBV5-4
d_gene: NA
abundance: once

CDR3nt: TGTGCCAGCAGTGAGAGGGGACAAATCTATGGCTACACCTTC
CDR3aa: CASSERGQIYGYTF
j_gene: TRBJ1-2
v_gene: TRBV2
d_gene: NA
abundance: NA

CDR3nt: TGTGCCAGCAGGTCGAGCGGGGAAAAACTGTTTTTT
CDR3aa: CASRSSGEKLFF
j_gene: TRBJ1-4
v_gene: TRBV6-5
d_gene: NA
abundance: NA

CDR3nt: TGCAGCGTTGCTGGGGGGCGGGAGTGGGAGACCCAGTACTTC
CDR3aa: CSVAGGREWETQYF
j_gene: TRBJ2-5
v_gene: TRBV29-1
d_gene: NA
abundance: NA

CDR3nt: TGCAGTGCTGGCGTTGGTGACTTC
CDR3aa: CSAGVGDF
j_gene: TRBJ2-7
v_gene: TRBV20-1
d_gene: NA
abundance: NA

CDR3nt: TGTGCCAGTAGTCCGGGACCCCGGGAGACCCAGTACTTC
CDR3aa: CASSPGPRETQYF
j_gene: TRBJ2-5
v_gene: TRBV19
d_gene: NA
abundance: NA

CDR3nt: TGTGCCAGCAGCCCGGGACAGCCAAATGAGCAGTTCTTC
CDR3aa: CASSPGQPNEQFF
j_gene: TRBJ2-1
v_gene: TRBV7-2
d_gene: TRBD1
abundance: once

CDR3nt: TGTGCCAGCACCCCCCGGGGGGGGACGAACACCGGGGAGCTGTTTTTT
CDR3aa: CASTPRGGTNTGELFF
j_gene: TRBJ2-2
v_gene: TRBV5-4
d_gene: TRBD2
abundance: NA

CDR3nt: TGTGCCAGTAGTAGGGCGGGACCCACAGATACGCAGTATTTT
CDR3aa: CASSRAGPTDTQYF
j_gene: TRBJ2-3
v_gene: TRBV19
d_gene: NA
abundance: NA

CDR3nt: TGTGCCAGCAGTTTCAACAGGGATGGGTCACCCCTCCACTTT
CDR3aa: CASSFNRDGSPLHF
j_gene: TRBJ1-6
v_gene: TRBV6-6
d_gene: NA
abundance: NA

CDR3nt: TGTGCCAGCAGTTTTCTGGGGGAAAAACTGTTTTTT
CDR3aa: CASSFLGEKLFF
j_gene: TRBJ1-4
v_gene: TRBV27
d_gene: NA
abundance: NA

CDR3nt: TGTGCCAGCAGTTACTGGGGACGGTCAACTAATGAAAAACTGTTTTTT
CDR3aa: CASSYWGRSTNEKLFF
j_gene: TRBJ1-4
v_gene: TRBV6-5
d_gene: NA
abundance: NA